The T cell receptor beta chain under discussion was sequenced for a study of T cell repertoires in cytomegalovirus infection. MiXCR was run by TCRdb on the reads, yielding one entry per CDR3 protein. The sample includes around 900,000 distinct CDR3 sequences, roughly a third seen only once; the top ten take around 15%. This clonotype came up many times. Its specificity is unknown. Germline CDR1 SEHNR, CDR2 FQNEAQ (reference sequence). This CDR3 spans 16 amino acids. V lost 7 bases to trimming and J lost 6 bases, with 23 bases between them. General study points: CMV carriers with the relevant HLA were identified by cumulative public TCR beta family frequency.

This clonotype was obtained from a human donor in good health (CMV status not recorded). Some clones in this sample may be carry-over from other donors' samples. The material sequenced was cultured CD8+ T cells from PBMCs, taken from culture after CMV antigen stimulation. The chain links TRBV7-9 to TRBJ2-3; possible D gene TRBD1, 6 bases. The DNA for the CDR3 is TGTGCCAGCACCAACTTGGGGACATGGCCTCCGGATACGCAGTATTTT. This codes for CASTNLGTWPPDTQYF.